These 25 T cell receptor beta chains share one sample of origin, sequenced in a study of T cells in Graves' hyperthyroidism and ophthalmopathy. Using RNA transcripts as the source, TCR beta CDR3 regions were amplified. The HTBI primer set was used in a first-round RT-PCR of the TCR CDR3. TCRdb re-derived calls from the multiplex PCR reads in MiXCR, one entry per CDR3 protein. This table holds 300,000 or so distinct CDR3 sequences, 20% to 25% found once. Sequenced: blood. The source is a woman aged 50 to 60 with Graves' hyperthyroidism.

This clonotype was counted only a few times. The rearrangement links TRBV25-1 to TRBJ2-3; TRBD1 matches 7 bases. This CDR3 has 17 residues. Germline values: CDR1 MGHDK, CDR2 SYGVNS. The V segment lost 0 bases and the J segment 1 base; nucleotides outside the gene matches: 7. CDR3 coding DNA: TGTGCCAGCAGTGAATATTACAGGGGTGGGGGCACAGATACGCAGTATTTT. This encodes CASSEYYRGGGTDTQYF.

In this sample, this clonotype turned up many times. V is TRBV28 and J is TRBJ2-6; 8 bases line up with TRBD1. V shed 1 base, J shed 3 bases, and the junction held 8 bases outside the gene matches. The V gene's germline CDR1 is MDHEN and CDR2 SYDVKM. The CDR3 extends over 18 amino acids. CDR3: CASSLSGQAKVGANVLTF. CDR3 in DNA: TGTGCCAGCAGTTTATCGGGACAGGCAAAAGTTGGGGCCAACGTCCTGACTTTC.

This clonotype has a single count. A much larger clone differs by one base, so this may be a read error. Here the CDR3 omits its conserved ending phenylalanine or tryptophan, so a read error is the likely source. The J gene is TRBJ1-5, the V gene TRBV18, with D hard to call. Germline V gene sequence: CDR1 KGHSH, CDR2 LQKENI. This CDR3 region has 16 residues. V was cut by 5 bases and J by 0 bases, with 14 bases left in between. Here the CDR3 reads CASSTRGLPSNQPQHS. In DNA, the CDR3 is TGTGCCAGCTCAACTCGGGGTCTTCCTAGCAATCAGCCCCAGCATTCT.

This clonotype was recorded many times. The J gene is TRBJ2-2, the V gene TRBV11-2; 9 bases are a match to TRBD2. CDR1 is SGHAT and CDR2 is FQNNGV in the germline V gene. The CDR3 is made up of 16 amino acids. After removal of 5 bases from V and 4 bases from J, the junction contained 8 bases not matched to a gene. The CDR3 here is CASSLRSGGTTGELFF. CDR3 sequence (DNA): TGTGCCAGCAGCCTACGAAGCGGGGGGACCACCGGGGAGCTGTTTTTT.

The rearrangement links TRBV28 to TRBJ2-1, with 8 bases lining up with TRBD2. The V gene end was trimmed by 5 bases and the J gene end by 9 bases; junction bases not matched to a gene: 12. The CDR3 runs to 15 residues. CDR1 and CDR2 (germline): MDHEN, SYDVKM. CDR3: CASSASGTRPSEQFF. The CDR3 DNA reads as TGTGCCAGCAGTGCCTCCGGGACTAGACCCAGTGAGCAGTTCTTC. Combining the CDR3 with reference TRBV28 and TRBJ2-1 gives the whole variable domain DVKVTQSSRYLVKRTGEKVFLECVQDMDHENMFWYRQDPGLGLRLIYFSYDVKMKEKGDIPEGYSVSREKKERFSLILESASTNQTSMYLCASSASGTRPSEQFFGPGTRLTVL.

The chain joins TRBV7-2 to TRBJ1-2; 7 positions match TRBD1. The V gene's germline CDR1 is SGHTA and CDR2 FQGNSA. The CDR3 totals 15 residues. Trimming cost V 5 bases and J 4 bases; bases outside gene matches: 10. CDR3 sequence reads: CASSVGQATFYGYTF. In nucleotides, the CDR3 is TGTGCCAGCAGCGTCGGACAGGCGACCTTCTATGGCTACACCTTC.

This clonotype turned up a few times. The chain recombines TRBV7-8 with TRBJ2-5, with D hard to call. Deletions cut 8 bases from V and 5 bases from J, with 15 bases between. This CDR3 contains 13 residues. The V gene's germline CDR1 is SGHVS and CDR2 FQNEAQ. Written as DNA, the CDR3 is TGTGCCAGCCGCTCTCCCCCCATGGAGACCCAGTACTTC. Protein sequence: CASRSPPMETQYF.

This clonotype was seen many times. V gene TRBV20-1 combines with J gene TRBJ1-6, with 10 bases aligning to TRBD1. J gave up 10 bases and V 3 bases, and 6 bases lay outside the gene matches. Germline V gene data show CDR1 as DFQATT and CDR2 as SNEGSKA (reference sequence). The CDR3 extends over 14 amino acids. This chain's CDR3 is CSASDGTGVSPLHF. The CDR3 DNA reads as TGCAGTGCTAGCGATGGGACAGGGGTCTCACCCCTCCACTTT.

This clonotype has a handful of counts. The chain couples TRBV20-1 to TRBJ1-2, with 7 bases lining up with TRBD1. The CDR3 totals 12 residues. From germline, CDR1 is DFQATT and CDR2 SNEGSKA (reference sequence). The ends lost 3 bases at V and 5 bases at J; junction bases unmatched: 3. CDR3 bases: TGCAGTGCTAGGGGGACAGCTTATGGCTACACCTTC. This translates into CSARGTAYGYTF.

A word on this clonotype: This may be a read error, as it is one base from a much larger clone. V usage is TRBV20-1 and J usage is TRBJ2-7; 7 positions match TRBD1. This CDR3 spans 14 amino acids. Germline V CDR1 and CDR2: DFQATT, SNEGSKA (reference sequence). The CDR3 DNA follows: TGCGGTGCTCCCCCTAGGGGGCGGTTCTACGAGCAGTACTTC. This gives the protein CGAPPRGRFYEQYF.

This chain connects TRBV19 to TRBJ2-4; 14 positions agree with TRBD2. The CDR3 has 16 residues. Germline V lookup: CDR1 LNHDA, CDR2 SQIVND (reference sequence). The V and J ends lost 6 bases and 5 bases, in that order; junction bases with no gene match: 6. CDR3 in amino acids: CASRTPGLAGENIQYF. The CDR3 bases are TGTGCCAGTAGGACACCGGGACTAGCGGGGGAAAACATTCAGTACTTC.

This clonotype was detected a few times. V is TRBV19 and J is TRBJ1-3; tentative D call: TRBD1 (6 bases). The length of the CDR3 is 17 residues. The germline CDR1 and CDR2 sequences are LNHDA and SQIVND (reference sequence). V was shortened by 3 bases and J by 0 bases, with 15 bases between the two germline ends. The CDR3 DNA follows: TGTGCCAGTAGTATCGGCAGGGGACTCTACTCTGGAAACACCATATATTTT. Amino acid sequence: CASSIGRGLYSGNTIYF.

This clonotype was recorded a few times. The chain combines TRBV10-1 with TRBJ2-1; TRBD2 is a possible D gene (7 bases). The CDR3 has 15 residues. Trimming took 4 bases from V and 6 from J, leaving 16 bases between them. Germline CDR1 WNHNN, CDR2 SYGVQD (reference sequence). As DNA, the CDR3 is TGCGCCAGCAGTGGGGGGGGGGGGGCCATCAATGAGCAGTTCTTC. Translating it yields CASSGGGGAINEQFF.

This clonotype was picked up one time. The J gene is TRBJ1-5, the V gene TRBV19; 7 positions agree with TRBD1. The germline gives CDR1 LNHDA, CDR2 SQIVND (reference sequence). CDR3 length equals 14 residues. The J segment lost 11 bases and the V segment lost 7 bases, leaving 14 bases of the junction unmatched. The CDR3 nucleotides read TGTGCCAGTACAGCTGACAGGGTTATCTCGGCCCAGCATTTT. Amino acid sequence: CASTADRVISAQHF.

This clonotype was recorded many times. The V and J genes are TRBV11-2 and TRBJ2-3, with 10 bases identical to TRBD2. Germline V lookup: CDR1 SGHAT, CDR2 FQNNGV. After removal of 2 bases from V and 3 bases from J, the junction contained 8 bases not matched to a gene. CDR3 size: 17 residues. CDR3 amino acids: CASSLKPASGRTDTQYF. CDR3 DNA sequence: TGTGCCAGCAGCTTAAAGCCTGCTAGCGGGAGAACAGATACGCAGTATTTT.

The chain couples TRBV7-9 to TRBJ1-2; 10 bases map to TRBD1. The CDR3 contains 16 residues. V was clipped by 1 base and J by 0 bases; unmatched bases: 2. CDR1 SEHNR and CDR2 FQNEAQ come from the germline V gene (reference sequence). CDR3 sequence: CASSLVGTGANYGYTF. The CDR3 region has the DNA TGTGCCAGCAGCTTAGTCGGGACAGGGGCTAACTATGGCTACACCTTC.

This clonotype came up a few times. The chain's CDR3 is CASQIADTQYF. CDR3 in DNA: TGTGCCAGTCAGATAGCAGATACGCAGTATTTT. V and J are TRBV6-1 and TRBJ2-3; no clear D gene. CDR1 is MNHNS, CDR2 SASEGT, per germline. Deletions cut 9 bases from V and 4 bases from J, with 8 bases between. This CDR3 region has 11 residues.

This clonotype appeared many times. The CDR3: CATSEGAGGFTDTQYF. As DNA, the CDR3 is TGTGCCACCAGTGAAGGAGCGGGAGGATTTACAGATACGCAGTATTTT. The genes are TRBV24-1 and TRBJ2-3, with 9 bases lining up with TRBD2. In germline, CDR1 is KGHDR, CDR2 SFDVKD. CDR3 size: 16 residues. J was trimmed by 3 bases and V by 4 bases; bases with no gene match: 7.

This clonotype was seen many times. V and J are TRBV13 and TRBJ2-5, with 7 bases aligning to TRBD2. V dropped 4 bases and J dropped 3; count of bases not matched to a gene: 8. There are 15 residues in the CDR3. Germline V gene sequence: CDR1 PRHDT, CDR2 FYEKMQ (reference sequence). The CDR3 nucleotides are TGTGCCAGCAGCTCTAGCCGGACTAGGAAAGAGACCCAGTACTTC. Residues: CASSSSRTRKETQYF.

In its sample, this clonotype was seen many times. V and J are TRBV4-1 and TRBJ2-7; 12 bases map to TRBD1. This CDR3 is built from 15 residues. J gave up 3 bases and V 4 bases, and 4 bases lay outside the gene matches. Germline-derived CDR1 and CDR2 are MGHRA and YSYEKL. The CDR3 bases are TGCGCCAGCAGCCCAGGGACAGGGGGCAACTACGAGCAGTACTTC. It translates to CASSPGTGGNYEQYF.

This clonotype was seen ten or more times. The CDR3 DNA follows: TGTGCCAGCTCACCACCAGGAGGGGTTGGGAACACTGAAGCTTTCTTT. Its translation: CASSPPGGVGNTEAFF. The chain has TRBV18 and TRBJ1-1, with D perhaps matching TRBD1 (5 bases). V gave up 0 bases and J gave up 1 base, with 12 bases separating them. CDR1 is KGHSH and CDR2 is LQKENI in the germline V gene. The CDR3 spans 16 residues. Full variable domain (missing parts from reference TRBV18 and TRBJ1-1): NAGVMQNPRHLVRRRGQEARLRCSPMKGHSHVYWYRQLPEEGLKFMVYLQKENIIDESGMPKERFSAEFPKEGPSILRIQQVVRGDSAAYFCASSPPGGVGNTEAFFGQGTRLTVV.

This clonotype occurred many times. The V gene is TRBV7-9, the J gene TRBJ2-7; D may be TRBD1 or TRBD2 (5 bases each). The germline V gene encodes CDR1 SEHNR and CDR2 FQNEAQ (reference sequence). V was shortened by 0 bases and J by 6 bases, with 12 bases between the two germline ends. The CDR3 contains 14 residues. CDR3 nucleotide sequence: TGTGCCAGCAGCTTAGCAGTTTGGGGGTCCGAGCAGTACTTC. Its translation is CASSLAVWGSEQYF.

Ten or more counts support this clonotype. The DNA for the CDR3 is TGTGCCAGCAGCCCTAGCGGGAGAAGGGAGACCCAGTACTTC. Translation: CASSPSGRRETQYF. The chain joins TRBV11-2 to TRBJ2-5; 10 nucleotides match TRBD2. Unmatched junction bases numbered 5, after V lost 5 bases and J lost 5 bases. This CDR3 has 14 residues. Per germline, CDR1 SGHAT and CDR2 FQNNGV.

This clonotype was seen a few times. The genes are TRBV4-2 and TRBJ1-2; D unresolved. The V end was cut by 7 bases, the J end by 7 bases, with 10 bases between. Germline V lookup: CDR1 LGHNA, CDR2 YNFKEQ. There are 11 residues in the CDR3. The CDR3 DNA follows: TGTGCCAGCACGGGGATCAGTGGCTACACCTTC. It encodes CASTGISGYTF.

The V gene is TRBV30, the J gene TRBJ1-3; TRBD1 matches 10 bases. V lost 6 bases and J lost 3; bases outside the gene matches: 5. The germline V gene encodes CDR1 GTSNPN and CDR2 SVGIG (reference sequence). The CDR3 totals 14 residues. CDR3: CACDRGRDGNTIYF. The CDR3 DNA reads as TGTGCCTGTGACAGGGGGCGAGATGGAAACACCATATATTTT.